This T cell receptor (beta chain) was captured by sequencing in a study of cytomegalovirus exposure and HLA in healthy donors. The PCR ran on 60 Vbeta and 13 Jbeta primers. Assay used: immunoSEQ multiplex PCR; TCRdb lists only in-frame clones, some missing. The sample contains about 200,000 clones, about 85% of which appear only once. Overall study findings and caveats: For TCR beta chains, V- and J-gene trimming was later linked to a missense DCLRE1C variant.

The length of the CDR3 is 13 residues. Trimming left V 6 bases short and J 6 bases short, with 12 bases between. Germline CDR1 MNHNY, CDR2 SVGAGI (reference sequence). About this clone itself: Its antigen is not known.

This rearrangement joins TRBV6-6 to TRBJ2-1; perhaps TRBD1 as D (6 bases). This clonotype originated in a male donor in good health and CMV-seropositive. The sequenced sample consisted of PBMCs. CDR3 amino acids: CASRKQGRNEQFF. CDR3 sequence (DNA): TGTGCCAGCAGAAAACAGGGACGCAATGAGCAGTTCTTC.